This T cell receptor beta chain was captured in a study of cytomegalovirus exposure and HLA in healthy donors (dated by TCRdb to the late 2010s). Looking at the study overall: An earlier analysis of a few hundred of the donors reported around 280 Gb of sequence data and around 120 million unique TCR beta sequences obtained from roughly 180 million T cells. High-throughput TCR immunosequencing, statistical association of individual TCRs with disease status, and machine learning were combined to predict cytomegalovirus infection status. Every discovery cohort repertoire had been produced on one sequencing platform. An early release covering 500 to 750 HLA-typed donors comprised about 300 gigabases of sequencing data and around 80 million unique TCR sequences. A separate validation cohort of approximately 130 different subjects was used in addition to the approximately 700-subject first cohort. Donor age, sex, ethnicity and CMV serostatus were compiled together with the repertoire data. Of the roughly 400 genotyped donors, approximately 82% fell in the genetic ancestry cluster associated with self-reported Caucasian donors. To study patterns of TCR occurrence, a later analysis re-analyzed previously published TCR beta repertoires from 550 to 800 donors and added high-resolution HLA genotyping. Rather than using new phenotypic data, the later analysis identified candidate immune exposures from TCR beta sequences and from how often those sequences occurred across donors. On average, around 240,000 unique TCR beta nucleotide sequences were sequenced per donor among 350 to 400 genotyped donors of the cohort, with 15% to 20% of those sequences being non-productive. Using immunosequencing, the study profiled T cell repertoires from around 670 subjects and related those repertoires to cytomegalovirus serostatus. Roughly 5 DR-DQ haplotypes were handled as single units for association and clustering because linkage in the cohort was strong. HLA typing covered class I and class II loci at four-digit resolution. The study aimed to test whether signatures of past pathogen exposure could be identified by cataloging public T cell receptors. To decide whether each TCR beta V gene segment behaved as functional or pseudogenic, an earlier analysis of nearly 600 of the donors relied on high-throughput TCR beta sequencing. Typing coverage varied by locus: roughly 629-640 donors for A, B, C, DRB1 and DQB1; more than 500 for DQA1; some 610 for DPA1; some 470 for DPB1. In a later genetic analysis, genome-wide SNP genotypes for 398 of the 666 donors were used, and that subset was treated as a discovery cohort.

Worth noting for this clone: No cognate antigen has been identified for it. There are no base qualities to consult, and no much larger clone falls within one base.

Overall study results and their limits: The authors suggested that the approach could potentially be generalized to other disease states and immunological phenotypes. Several of the top co-occurrence clusters appeared to be linked to parvovirus B19, influenza, CMV and Epstein-Barr virus, according to a later analysis. The study gave a list of 150 to 200 TCR beta chains associated with cytomegalovirus. Linkage disequilibrium might explain the correlated functional status among segregating V segments, but an unknown experimental factor could not be ruled out. Compared with equally common non-associated chains, HLA-associated TCR beta chains in a later analysis were more clonally expanded and had lower generation probabilities. In an earlier analysis of under 600 of the donors, most TCR beta V segments were observed in productive rearrangements about 90% or about 30% of the time, broadly matching IMGT annotations. Because counts were too low, more than 15 rarely observed V segments, including chromosome 9 orphons, were excluded from the earlier analysis of a few hundred of the donors. A further reported finding was that TCR beta sequences accurately predicted the HLA-A and HLA-B alleles for most subjects in the first cohort. Three of the identified cytomegalovirus-associated TCR beta chains were confirmed in vitro to be specific for cytomegalovirus antigens. The classifier was reported to diagnose cytomegalovirus status with high specificity and sensitivity in both the original and validation cohorts. Immune exposure information for the cohort was limited to CMV serostatus. Compared with the roughly 600-donor mean, donors in an Asian-associated ancestry cluster had fewer N-insertions in productive TCRs, according to a later genetic analysis. Presence/absence analyses assumed roughly uniform sequencing depth across donors, an assumption that may not hold. In a later genetic analysis, a missense DCLRE1C variant was associated with V-gene and J-gene trimming of TCR beta chains, and the association was replicated in an independent cohort. While some public TCRs were present in many individuals, most TCR sequences turned up only very rarely across donors. Most CMV-associated TCR beta chains appeared to be HLA-restricted in a later analysis, and the HLA associations seemed to be driven largely by CMV exposure. A group of highly shared sequence variants was considered likely to be a technical artifact of the sequencing pipeline. In a later analysis, the rate of TCR association differed among HLA loci, with DRB1 alleles having the most associated TCRs and HLA-C alleles having the fewest. Strong co-occurrence of HLA alleles, especially DR and DQ, made assigning TCR associations to individual alleles difficult. The cohort was sequenced for TCR beta chains only, and without alpha or paired-chain data the features that could be detected were limited. In a later analysis, 15,000 to 20,000 TCR beta sequences were associated with specific HLA alleles at a false discovery rate of 0.05. Because HLA typing was missing for some donors at each locus, association tests included only the typed subset.

The library was built by means of the immunoSEQ multiplex PCR assay. For the multiplex PCR, a mixture combining 60 forward primers for TCR Vbeta segments and 13 reverse primers for TCR Jbeta segments was used. The CDR3 region of rearranged TCR beta genes was amplified from genomic DNA with a multiplex PCR assay. Amplified TCR beta libraries were sequenced as 87-base-pair reads on the Illumina HiSeq System. Concerning the study's data processing: Across the roughly 640 repertoires, a later analysis counted 75 million to 90 million unique TCR beta chains, roughly 11 million of which were shared by at least two donors. Raw reads were error-corrected and collapsed into unique sequences with a nearest-neighbor algorithm that merged closely related sequences to remove PCR and sequencing errors. CDR3 sequences were aligned to IMGT reference sequences to assign V, D and J gene segments. For a sequence to be retained, a match of at least six nucleotides to both a V gene segment and a J gene segment was required. A rearrangement was called productive if the CDR3 had no stop codons and remained in frame with V and J, and every other rearrangement was called non-productive. CDR3 was defined according to IMGT convention as the region running from the second conserved V-encoded cysteine to the conserved J-encoded phenylalanine. In an earlier analysis of approximately 500 of the donors, sequences lacking an unambiguous match to a single V gene segment were excluded. In an earlier analysis of approximately 610 of the donors, V segments were called functional above 56.7% productive rearrangements and were called segregating when the between-donor standard deviation exceeded 5%. To diagnose cytomegalovirus status from the catalog of TCR beta chain sequences, a statistical classification framework was built. A later analysis assigned V and J genes by comparing TCR nucleotide sequences with IMGT/GENE-DB human TR gene sequences. Using the TCRdist pipeline, a later analysis assigned CDR3 sequences along with most-parsimonious VDJ recombination scenarios. A later analysis defined each TCR beta chain by its CDR3 amino acid sequence plus V-gene family, and excluded reads lacking a unique V-gene family. In a later analysis, a few hundred highly shared, low-generation-probability nucleotide sequences were removed to address suspected cross-contamination and a sequencing artifact. A later analysis calculated a clonal expansion index for each public chain from normalized within-repertoire ranks of inferred template counts. In a later analysis, generation probabilities were computed using a VDJ recombination model fitted to out-of-frame rearrangements, and the results were checked against IGoR. A later analysis scored TCR-TCR, TCR-HLA and TCR-CMV co-occurrence with hypergeometric tests, applying a repertoire-size bias correction to TCR pairs. A later analysis estimated false discovery rates by permuting HLA or CMV assignments 20 times. In a later analysis, co-occurring TCRs were grouped with DBSCAN, and TCRdist sequence similarity was added when clustering was performed within HLA-allele-positive subsets. Repertoires with fewer than 30,000 or more than 120,000 public chains, plus five repertoires with anomalous nucleotide sharing, were excluded from co-occurrence clustering. The clones in this table, taken by TCRdb from immuneACCESS, are in-frame only. Not every clone is retained; where verified, under half of the shortfall comes from an unresolved V gene, and the cause of the rest is unknown. For V, J and clone size, that table is used; D and trimming come from the DNA. The sample data list 160,000 or so clones, and less than 90% of these were observed just once. The ten biggest clones cover approximately 2% of the sample.

The cohort was made up of 650 to 700 healthy bone marrow donors. Cohort members were all nominally healthy when sampled, although unrecorded immune exposures were likely present. The donor tested CMV seronegative and was one of the 352 seronegative cohort members. A peripheral blood sample was collected from each donor, and TCR beta sequencing was performed on peripheral blood mononuclear cells. The Qiagen DNeasy Blood Extraction Kit was used to extract genomic DNA from the blood cell samples. The sample consisted of PBMCs. The source is a man between 18 and 29 years old in good health and CMV-seronegative.

The CDR3: CASSENRGRVETQYF. The nucleotide sequence reads TGTGCCAGCAGTGAGAACAGGGGGCGCGTGGAGACCCAGTACTTC. Recombination joined TRBV28 with TRBJ2-5, with 9 bases matching TRBD1. Taken from cysteine to phenylalanine, the CDR3 has 15 residues. CDR3 DNA only is kept here, 45 bases in frame from base 1. CDR1 and CDR2, looked up from the germline V gene, are MDHEN and SYDVKM. Here V drops 5 bases and J drops 5 bases, and the junction holds 9 bases not matched to any gene.